The TCR beta chain described here comes from a study of blood T cell repertoires in COVID-19. Study at large: Samples came from the United States, Italy and Spain, spanning acute and convalescent COVID-19. From T cells, B-cell-depleted T cells, or PBMCs came the material, which was cDNA or gDNA.

Germline loops: CDR1 MNHEY, CDR2 SVGEGT. Trimming pared 5 bases from V and 5 bases from J, leaving 16 bases between. The CDR3 is 15 residues long. Original methodology: For nucleated cells, counts were estimated from reference gene primer amplification. Method: immunoSEQ multiplex PCR; TCRdb's copy keeps in-frame clones and lacks some. Clone size and the V and J calls come from that table; the DNA yielded D and trimming. The table shows about 28,000 clones, with about two thirds occurring only once. Material: peripheral blood. The rearrangement joins TRBV6-2 or TRBV6-3 to TRBJ1-5, with D tentatively TRBD1 (5 bases). This receptor was obtained from a boy aged 2 to 10 with active or convalescent COVID-19. In DNA, the CDR3 is TGTGCCAGCAGTGCCATGGGGGGAAGCGATCAGCCCCAGCATTTT. Amino acid sequence: CASSAMGGSDQPQHF.